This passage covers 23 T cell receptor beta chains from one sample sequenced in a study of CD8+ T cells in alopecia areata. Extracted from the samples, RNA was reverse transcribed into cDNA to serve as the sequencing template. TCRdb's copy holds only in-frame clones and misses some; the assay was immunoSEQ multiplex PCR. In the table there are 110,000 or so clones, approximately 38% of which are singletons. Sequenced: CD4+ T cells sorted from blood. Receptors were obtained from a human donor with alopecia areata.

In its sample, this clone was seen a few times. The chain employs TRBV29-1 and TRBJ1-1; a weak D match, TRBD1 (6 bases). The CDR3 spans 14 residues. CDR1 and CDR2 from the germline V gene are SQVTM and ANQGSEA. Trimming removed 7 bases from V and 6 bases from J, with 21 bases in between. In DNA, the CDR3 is TGCAGCGCTGCCCCTAGCGGGGGCGCTTCTGAAGCTTTCTTT. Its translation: CSAAPSGGASEAFF.

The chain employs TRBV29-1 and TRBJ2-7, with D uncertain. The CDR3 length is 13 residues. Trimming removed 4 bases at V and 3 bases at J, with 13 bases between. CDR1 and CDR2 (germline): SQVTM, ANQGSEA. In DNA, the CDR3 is TGCAGCGTTGGGGAAAGAGCGAACTACGAGCAGTACTTC. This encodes CSVGERANYEQYF.

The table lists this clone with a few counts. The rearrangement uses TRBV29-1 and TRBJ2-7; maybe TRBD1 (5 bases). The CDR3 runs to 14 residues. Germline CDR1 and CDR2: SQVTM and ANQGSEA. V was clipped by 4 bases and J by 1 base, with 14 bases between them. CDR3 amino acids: CSVGLAGKSYEQYF. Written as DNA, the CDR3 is TGCAGCGTTGGCCTGGCAGGGAAGTCCTACGAGCAGTACTTC.

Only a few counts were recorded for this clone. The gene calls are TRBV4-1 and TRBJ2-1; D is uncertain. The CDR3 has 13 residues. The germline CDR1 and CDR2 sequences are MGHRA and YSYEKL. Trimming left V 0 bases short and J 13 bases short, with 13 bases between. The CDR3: CASSQELKTQQFF. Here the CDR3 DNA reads TGCGCCAGCAGCCAAGAATTAAAGACCCAACAGTTCTTC.

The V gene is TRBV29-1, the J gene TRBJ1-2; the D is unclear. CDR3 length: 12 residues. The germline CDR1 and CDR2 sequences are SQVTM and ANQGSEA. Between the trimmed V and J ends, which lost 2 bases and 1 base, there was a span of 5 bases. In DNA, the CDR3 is TGCAGCGTTGAATCGGTTAACTATGGCTACACCTTC. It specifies CSVESVNYGYTF.

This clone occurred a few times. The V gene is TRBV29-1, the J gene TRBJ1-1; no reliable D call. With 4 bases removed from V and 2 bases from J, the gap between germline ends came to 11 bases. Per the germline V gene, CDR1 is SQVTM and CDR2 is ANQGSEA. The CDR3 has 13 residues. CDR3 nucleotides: TGCAGCGTTGTATTGCAGGTAAACACTGAAGCTTTCTTT. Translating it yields CSVVLQVNTEAFF.

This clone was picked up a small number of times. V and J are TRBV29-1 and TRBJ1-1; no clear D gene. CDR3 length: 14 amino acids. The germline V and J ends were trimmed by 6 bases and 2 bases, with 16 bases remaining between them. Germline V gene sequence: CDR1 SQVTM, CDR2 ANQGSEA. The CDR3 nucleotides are TGCAGCGTCCAAGAGCCCCCAAGAAACACTGAAGCTTTCTTT. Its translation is CSVQEPPRNTEAFF.

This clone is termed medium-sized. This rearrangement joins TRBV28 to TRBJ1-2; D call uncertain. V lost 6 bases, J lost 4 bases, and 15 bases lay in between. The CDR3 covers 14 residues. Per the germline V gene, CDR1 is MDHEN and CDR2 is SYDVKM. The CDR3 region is CASSGPRGTYGYTF. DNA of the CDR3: TGTGCCAGCAGCGGACCCCGGGGTACCTATGGCTACACCTTC.

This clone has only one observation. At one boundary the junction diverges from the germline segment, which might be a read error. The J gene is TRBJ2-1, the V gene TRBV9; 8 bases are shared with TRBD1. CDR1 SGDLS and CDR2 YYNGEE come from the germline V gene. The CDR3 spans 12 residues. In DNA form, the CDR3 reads TGTGCCAGCAGCGACACAGGGGGGCGGGTTATCTTC. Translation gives CASSDTGGRVIF.

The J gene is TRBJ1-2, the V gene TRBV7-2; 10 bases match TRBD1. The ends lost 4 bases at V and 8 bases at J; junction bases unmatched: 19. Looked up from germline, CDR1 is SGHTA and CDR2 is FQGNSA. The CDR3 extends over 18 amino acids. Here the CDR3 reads CASSSRSNTGTGAGGYTF. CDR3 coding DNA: TGTGCCAGCAGCTCAAGATCGAATACCGGGACAGGGGCGGGAGGCTACACCTTC.

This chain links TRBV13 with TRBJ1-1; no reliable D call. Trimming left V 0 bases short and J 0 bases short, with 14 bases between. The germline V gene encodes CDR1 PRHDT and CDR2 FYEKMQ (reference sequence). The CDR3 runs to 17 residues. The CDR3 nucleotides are TGTGCCAGCAGCTTAGGCCGGGGTGGCGGAGTGAACACTGAAGCTTTCTTT. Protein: CASSLGRGGGVNTEAFF.

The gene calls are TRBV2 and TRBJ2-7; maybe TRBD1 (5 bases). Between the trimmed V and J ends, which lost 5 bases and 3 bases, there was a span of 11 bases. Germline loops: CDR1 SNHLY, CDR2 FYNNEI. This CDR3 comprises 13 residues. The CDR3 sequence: CASSMTERYEQYF. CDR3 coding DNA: TGTGCCAGCAGTATGACAGAGCGCTACGAGCAGTACTTC. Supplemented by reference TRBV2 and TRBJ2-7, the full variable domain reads EPEVTQTPSHQVTQMGQEVILRCVPISNHLYFYWYRQILGQKVEFLVSFYNNEISEKSEIFDDQFSVERPDGSNFTLKIRSTKLEDSAMYFCASSMTERYEQYFGPGTRLTVT.

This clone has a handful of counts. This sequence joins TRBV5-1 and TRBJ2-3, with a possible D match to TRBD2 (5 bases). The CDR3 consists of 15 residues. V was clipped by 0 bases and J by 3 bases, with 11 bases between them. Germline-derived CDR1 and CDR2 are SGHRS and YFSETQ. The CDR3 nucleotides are TGCGCCAGCAGCTTGGACCCCCGAGGGACAGATACGCAGTATTTT. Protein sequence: CASSLDPRGTDTQYF.

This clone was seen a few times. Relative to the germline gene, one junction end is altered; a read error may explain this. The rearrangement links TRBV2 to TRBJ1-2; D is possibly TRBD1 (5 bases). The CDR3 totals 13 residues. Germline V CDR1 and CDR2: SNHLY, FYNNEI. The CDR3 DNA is TGTGCCAGCAATGAAAGACAGAGCTATGGCTACACCTTC. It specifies CASNERQSYGYTF. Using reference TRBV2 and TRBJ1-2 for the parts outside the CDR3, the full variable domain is EPEVTQTPSHQVTQMGQEVILRCVPISNHLYFYWYRQILGQKVEFLVSFYNNEISEKSEIFDDQFSVERPDGSNFTLKIRSTKLEDSAMYFCASNERQSYGYTFGSGTRLTVV.

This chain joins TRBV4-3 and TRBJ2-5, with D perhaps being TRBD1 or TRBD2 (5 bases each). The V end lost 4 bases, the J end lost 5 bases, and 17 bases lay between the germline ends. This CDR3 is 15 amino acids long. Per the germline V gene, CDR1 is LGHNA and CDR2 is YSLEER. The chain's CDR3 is CASSPAGVGRETQYF. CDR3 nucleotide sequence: TGCGCCAGCAGCCCAGCTGGAGTGGGACGGGAGACCCAGTACTTC.

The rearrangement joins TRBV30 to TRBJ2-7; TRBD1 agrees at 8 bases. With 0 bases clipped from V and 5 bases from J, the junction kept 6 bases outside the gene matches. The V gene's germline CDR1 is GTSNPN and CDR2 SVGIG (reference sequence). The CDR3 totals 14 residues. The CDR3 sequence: CAWSVGGQVHEQYF. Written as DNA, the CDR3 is TGTGCCTGGAGTGTAGGGGGACAGGTCCACGAGCAGTACTTC.

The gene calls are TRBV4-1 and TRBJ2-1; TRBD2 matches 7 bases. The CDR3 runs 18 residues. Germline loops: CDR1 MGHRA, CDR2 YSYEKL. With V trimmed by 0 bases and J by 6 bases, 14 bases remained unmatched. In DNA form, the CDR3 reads TGCGCCAGCAGCCAAGAAAGGTCGGGCCCTAGCGGCGGCAATGAGCAGTTCTTC. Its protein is CASSQERSGPSGGNEQFF.

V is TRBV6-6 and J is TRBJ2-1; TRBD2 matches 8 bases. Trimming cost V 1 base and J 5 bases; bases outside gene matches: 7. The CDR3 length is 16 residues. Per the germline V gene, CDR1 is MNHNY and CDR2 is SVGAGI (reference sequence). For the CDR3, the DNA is TGTGCCAGCAGTTACTGGGGCGGGGGGCCGAACAATGAGCAGTTCTTC. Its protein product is CASSYWGGGPNNEQFF.

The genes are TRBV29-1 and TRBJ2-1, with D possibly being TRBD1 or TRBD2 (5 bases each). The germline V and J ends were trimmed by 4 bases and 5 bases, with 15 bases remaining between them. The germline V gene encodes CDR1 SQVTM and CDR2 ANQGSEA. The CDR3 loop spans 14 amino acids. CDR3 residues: CSVGPWDGNNEQFF. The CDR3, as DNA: TGCAGCGTTGGGCCCTGGGACGGGAACAATGAGCAGTTCTTC.

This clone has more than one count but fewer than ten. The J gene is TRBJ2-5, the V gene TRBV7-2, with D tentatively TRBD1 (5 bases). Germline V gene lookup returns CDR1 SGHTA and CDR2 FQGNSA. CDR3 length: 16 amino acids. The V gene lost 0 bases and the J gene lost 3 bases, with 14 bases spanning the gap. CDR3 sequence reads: CASSLAQGRVEETQYF. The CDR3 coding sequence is TGTGCCAGCAGCTTAGCTCAGGGCAGGGTAGAAGAGACCCAGTACTTC.

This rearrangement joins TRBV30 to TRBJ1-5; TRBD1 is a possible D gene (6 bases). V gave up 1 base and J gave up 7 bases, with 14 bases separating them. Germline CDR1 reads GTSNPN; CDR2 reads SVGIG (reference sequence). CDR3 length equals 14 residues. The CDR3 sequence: CAWSGRGYDQPQHF. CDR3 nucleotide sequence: TGTGCCTGGAGTGGAAGGGGGTATGACCAGCCCCAGCATTTT.

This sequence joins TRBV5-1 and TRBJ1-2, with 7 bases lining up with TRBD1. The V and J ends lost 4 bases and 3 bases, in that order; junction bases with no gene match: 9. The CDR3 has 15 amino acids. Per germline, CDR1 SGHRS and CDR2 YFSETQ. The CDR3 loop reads CASSPEGAGDYGYTF. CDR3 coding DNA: TGCGCCAGCAGCCCGGAGGGGGCTGGTGACTATGGCTACACCTTC.

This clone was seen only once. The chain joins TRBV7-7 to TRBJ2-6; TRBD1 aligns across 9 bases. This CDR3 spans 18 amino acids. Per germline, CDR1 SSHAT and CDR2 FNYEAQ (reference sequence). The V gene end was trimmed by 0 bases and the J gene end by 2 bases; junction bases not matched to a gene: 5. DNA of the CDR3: TGTGCCAGCAGCTTAGCGCAGGACAGGGGAGCTGGGGCCAACGTCCTGACTTTC. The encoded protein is CASSLAQDRGAGANVLTF. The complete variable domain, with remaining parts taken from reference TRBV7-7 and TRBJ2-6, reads GAGVSQSPRYKVTKRGQDVTLRCDPISSHATLYWYQQALGQGPEFLTYFNYEAQPDKSGLPSDRFSAERPEGSISTLTIQRTEQRDSAMYRCASSLAQDRGAGANVLTFGAGSRLTVL.